This T cell receptor beta chain was profiled in a study of patients and donors after allogeneic stem cell transplantation. TCRdb fed the RT-PCR reads into MiXCR, producing one record per CDR3 protein. The sample shows over 65,000 distinct CDR3 sequences, around 27% of them seen only once. This CDR3 spans 15 amino acids. Trimming cost V 1 base and J 10 bases, with 14 bases left between them. The sample holds many counts of this clonotype. The clonotype originates from a human donor who was either an allogeneic HSCT recipient or a stem cell or donor lymphocyte infusion donor (not recorded which). It is not recorded whose cells these are; they may come from a transplant donor. The chain has TRBV12-3 or TRBV12-4 and TRBJ1-6, with a tentative D call TRBD1 (6 bases). The sequencing input was blood, either unsorted or a sorted T cell fraction (not recorded which). The CDR3 region has the DNA TGTGCCAGCAGTTTAGTGCAGGGGTTGGTATCACCCCTCCACTTT. Encoded protein: CASSLVQGLVSPLHF.